The 29 T cell receptor beta chains below come from one sample, sequenced in a study of human T cells and chemical hapten exposure (dated by TCRdb to about 2021). Libraries were prepared through RACE. The reads were generated on a NextSeq 500. The raw public reads went through TCRdb reprocessing: fastp at Q25, MiXCR clone calling, in-frame beta chains kept. Each record represents a unique CDR3 protein, reported with the most common genes and DNA among its rows. Within this sample are some 180,000 distinct CDR3 sequences, with about a fifth of them counted one time only. The ten largest clonotypes hold roughly 6.7% of the sample. According to the study, the label for this sample's time point signals: patch test 1, 2 weeks after DPC sensitization. The treatment or condition label, read with the paper, signifies: therapeutic diphenylcyclopropenone sensitization with weekly scalp DPC. This sample comprised whole blood, obtained in connection with sensitization to the hapten diphenylcyclopropenone (DPC). The receptors come from a woman in her fifties or sixties with alopecia areata. Some clones in this sample may be carry-over from other donors' samples.

Only a few counts were recorded for this clonotype. This rearrangement joins TRBV20-1 to TRBJ2-3, with D possibly being TRBD1 or TRBD2 (5 bases each). Trimming took off 0 bases at V and 0 bases at J, with 22 bases between the two ends. The CDR3 spans 19 residues. CDR1 is DFQATT and CDR2 is SNEGSKA in the germline V gene (reference sequence). CDR3 in amino acids: CSARDFRASGRTSTDTQYF. The CDR3 bases are TGCAGTGCTAGAGACTTCAGGGCAAGCGGCAGGACTAGCACAGATACGCAGTATTTT.

J is TRBJ2-5 and V is TRBV29-1; D possibly corresponds to TRBD2 (6 bases). The CDR3 spans 16 residues. CDR1 is SQVTM, CDR2 ANQGSEA, per germline. V lost 7 bases and J 4 bases, leaving 25 bases between the germline ends. The CDR3 sequence is CSANPLLGGGRETQYF. The CDR3 DNA follows: TGCAGCGCCAACCCCCTCCTGGGGGGAGGCAGAGAGACCCAGTACTTC.

CDR3 DNA: TGTGCCAGCAGTTTACGACAGGGATATTACGAGCAGTACTTC. It translates to CASSLRQGYYEQYF. The chain carries TRBV28 and TRBJ2-7; 7 nucleotides match TRBD1. Germline CDR1 reads MDHEN; CDR2 reads SYDVKM. Trimming at V came to 2 bases and at J to 4 bases, leaving 5 bases not matched to a gene. This CDR3 region has 14 residues.

This clonotype appeared a few times. The V call is TRBV12-3 or TRBV12-4, the J call TRBJ1-1; no clear D. The CDR3 is 15 amino acids. V was shortened by 6 bases and J by 3 bases, with 17 bases between the two germline ends. CDR3 sequence reads: CASSRGLRRDTEAFF. As DNA, the CDR3 is TGTGCCAGCAGCCGCGGACTAAGGAGGGACACTGAAGCTTTCTTT.

This clonotype was seen more than once but under ten times. J is TRBJ2-1 and V is TRBV27; 7 bases agree with TRBD2. Germline V gives CDR1 MNHEY, CDR2 SMNVEV (reference sequence). The CDR3 loop spans 14 amino acids. Unmatched junction bases numbered 4, after V lost 4 bases and J lost 4 bases. The CDR3 region has the DNA TGTGCCAGCAGTTACGAGCGGGGTTACAATGAGCAGTTCTTC. Translating it yields CASSYERGYNEQFF.

There are a few counts of this clonotype. V is TRBV20-1 and J is TRBJ1-1; D perhaps matches TRBD1 (5 bases). V shed 6 bases and J shed 5 bases, with 25 bases lying between them. Germline V gene data show CDR1 as DFQATT and CDR2 as SNEGSKA (reference sequence). The CDR3 is 16 residues long. This chain's CDR3 is CSAERTGTPGRTEAFF. CDR3 nucleotide sequence: TGCAGTGCAGAACGCACGGGGACGCCGGGGCGAACTGAAGCTTTCTTT.

This clonotype was seen just once. The rearrangement links TRBV5-1 to TRBJ2-1, with 7 bases aligning to TRBD2. The CDR3 has 15 amino acids. Germline-derived CDR1 and CDR2 are SGHRS and YFSETQ. The V segment lost 3 bases and the J segment 5 bases; nucleotides outside the gene matches: 8. CDR3: CASSSLASGNNEQFF. The CDR3 DNA follows: TGCGCCAGCAGCTCCCTGGCTAGCGGCAACAATGAGCAGTTCTTC. Together with reference TRBV5-1 and TRBJ2-1, the CDR3 gives the full variable domain: KAGVTQTPRYLIKTRGQQVTLSCSPISGHRSVSWYQQTPGQGLQFLFEYFSETQRNKGNFPGRFSGRQFSNSRSEMNVSTLELGDSALYLCASSSLASGNNEQFFGPGTRLTVL.

The chain recombines TRBV20-1 with TRBJ2-7; 8 bases are shared with TRBD2. The CDR3 is made up of 18 amino acids. Germline loops: CDR1 DFQATT, CDR2 SNEGSKA (reference sequence). Germline trimming cut 0 bases from V and 3 bases from J; bases unmatched to any gene: 16. The DNA for the CDR3 is TGCAGTGCTAGAGATCCCCGCCAAGGTAGCGGGGTCGACTACGAGCAGTACTTC. This encodes CSARDPRQGSGVDYEQYF.

This clonotype was found a few times. V gene TRBV20-1 combines with J gene TRBJ2-5, with D unresolved. CDR3 length: 13 residues. With 4 bases removed from V and 7 bases from J, the gap between germline ends came to 16 bases. CDR1 and CDR2 from the germline V gene are DFQATT and SNEGSKA (reference sequence). The CDR3 loop reads CSAKEALRWTQYF. In DNA, the CDR3 is TGCAGTGCTAAAGAGGCCCTCCGGTGGACCCAGTACTTC.

This clonotype was counted a few times. V and J are TRBV7-8 and TRBJ1-1, with 7 positions matching TRBD1. CDR3 length equals 13 residues. The trim removed 5 bases at V and 3 bases at J, leaving 3 bases unmatched. Germline CDR1 reads SGHVS; CDR2 reads FQNEAQ. The CDR3 region is CASSTTGDTEAFF. DNA of the CDR3: TGTGCCAGCAGCACCACAGGGGACACTGAAGCTTTCTTT.

This clonotype was detected many times. This sequence joins TRBV20-1 and TRBJ2-7; tentatively, D is TRBD1 or TRBD2 (5 bases each). The CDR3 runs to 14 residues. Germline CDR1 is DFQATT and CDR2 is SNEGSKA (reference sequence). V lost 5 bases and J lost 0, with 14 bases in between. As DNA, the CDR3 is TGCAGTGCTTGGGACCGCAGATACTCCTACGAGCAGTACTTC. Translation gives CSAWDRRYSYEQYF.

At least ten counts were recorded for this clonotype. The rearrangement links TRBV27 to TRBJ1-2; no firm D call. Per germline, CDR1 MNHEY and CDR2 SMNVEV (reference sequence). V dropped 2 bases and J dropped 4 bases, with 5 bases sitting between them. This CDR3 has 12 residues. The CDR3 here is CASSLRGYGYTF. DNA of the CDR3: TGTGCCAGCAGTTTACGGGGCTATGGCTACACCTTC.

This chain connects TRBV12-5 to TRBJ2-1, with 11 bases that match TRBD2. Germline CDR1 reads LGHNT; CDR2 reads FRNRAP. J was trimmed by 6 bases and V by 6 bases; bases with no gene match: 10. CDR3 length equals 16 residues. CDR3 region: CASGRRLAGGANEQFF. In nucleotides, the CDR3 is TGTGCTAGTGGAAGACGCCTAGCGGGGGGCGCCAATGAGCAGTTCTTC.

The chain combines TRBV29-1 with TRBJ2-3; the D gene is possibly TRBD2 (5 bases). Germline V gives CDR1 SQVTM, CDR2 ANQGSEA. The CDR3 sequence is 13 residues long. The V gene lost 0 bases and the J gene lost 7 bases, with 11 bases spanning the gap. CDR3 residues: CSVEEDSSNTQYF. CDR3 DNA: TGCAGCGTTGAAGAGGACTCGTCAAATACGCAGTATTTT.

The chain carries TRBV10-3 and TRBJ2-2; D possibly corresponds to TRBD2 (6 bases). Trimming cost V 0 bases and J 5 bases, with 13 bases left between them. There are 16 residues in the CDR3. Germline values: CDR1 ENHRY, CDR2 SYGVKD. The CDR3 loop is CAISESGASETGELFF. CDR3 bases: TGTGCCATCAGTGAGTCTGGAGCTAGCGAAACCGGGGAGCTGTTTTTT.

The V gene is TRBV27, the J gene TRBJ1-1; 8 bases are a match to TRBD1. J gave up 1 base and V 1 base, and 8 bases lay outside the gene matches. CDR1 is MNHEY and CDR2 is SMNVEV in the germline V gene (reference sequence). The CDR3 is 17 amino acids. CDR3 sequence: CASSLFGQGRGNTEAFF. The CDR3 DNA sequence: TGTGCCAGCAGTTTATTCGGACAGGGCCGGGGGAACACTGAAGCTTTCTTT.

The chain has TRBV7-9 and TRBJ2-7; D is perhaps TRBD1 or TRBD2 (5 bases each). This CDR3 contains 14 residues. V lost 1 base to trimming and J lost 6 bases, with 13 bases between them. Looked up from germline, CDR1 is SEHNR and CDR2 is FQNEAQ (reference sequence). This chain's CDR3 is CASSLEQGPSEQYF. The CDR3 bases are TGTGCCAGCAGCTTAGAGCAGGGACCCTCCGAGCAGTACTTC.

V and J are TRBV7-3 and TRBJ2-1; 7 bases align to TRBD2. J lost 7 bases, V lost 0 bases, and 6 bases had no gene match. Germline CDR1 reads SGHTA; CDR2 reads FQGTGA. The CDR3 spans 15 residues. CDR3 in amino acids: CASSLTGGWLNEQFF. CDR3 DNA sequence: TGTGCCAGCAGCTTAACGGGAGGGTGGTTGAATGAGCAGTTCTTC.

The rearrangement uses TRBV7-9 and TRBJ2-3; 11 bases fit TRBD1. Unmatched junction bases numbered 3, after V lost 5 bases and J lost 2 bases. The CDR3 consists of 15 residues. The germline CDR1 and CDR2 sequences are SEHNR and FQNEAQ (reference sequence). The chain's CDR3 is CASSRTGGTTDTQYF. The CDR3 DNA sequence: TGTGCCAGCAGCCGGACAGGGGGCACCACAGATACGCAGTATTTT.

This clonotype was counted between two and nine times. This chain uses TRBV30 with TRBJ2-2, with D tentatively TRBD1 (6 bases). The CDR3 runs to 13 residues. CDR1 is GTSNPN and CDR2 is SVGIG in the germline V gene (reference sequence). V was pared by 3 bases and J by 5 bases, with 10 bases between. DNA of the CDR3: TGTGCCTGGAGAAAACAGGGAACCGGGGAGCTGTTTTTT. Translated: CAWRKQGTGELFF.

The table lists this clonotype with a few counts. The chain employs TRBV9 and TRBJ1-1, with 8 bases lining up with TRBD1. V lost 2 bases, J lost 4 bases, and 7 bases stayed unmatched. Looked up from germline, CDR1 is SGDLS and CDR2 is YYNGEE. The CDR3 contains 15 residues. In nucleotides, the CDR3 is TGTGCCAGCAGCGTTACAGGGGGAGGGGGCACTGAAGCTTTCTTT. Its protein is CASSVTGGGGTEAFF.

The rearrangement joins TRBV5-5 to TRBJ2-7; no definite D call. Trimming shortened V by 2 bases and J by 5 bases, and 8 bases separated the two germline ends. This CDR3 is built from 12 residues. The germline CDR1 and CDR2 sequences are SGHKS and YYEKEE (reference sequence). The CDR3 sequence: CASSFYTNEQYF. CDR3 nucleotides: TGTGCCAGCAGCTTTTACACCAACGAGCAGTACTTC.

There are many counts of this clonotype. The gene calls are TRBV9 and TRBJ2-7; the D is unclear. This CDR3 is 14 amino acids long. CDR1 is SGDLS and CDR2 is YYNGEE in the germline V gene. V lost 1 base to trimming and J lost 0 bases, with 8 bases between them. The CDR3 nucleotides read TGTGCCAGCAGCGTAAAACAGAGCTCCTACGAGCAGTACTTC. This encodes CASSVKQSSYEQYF.

The chain uses TRBV28 and TRBJ2-7; 7 nucleotides align to TRBD1. Germline CDR1 is MDHEN and CDR2 is SYDVKM. V dropped 5 bases and J dropped 2; count of bases not matched to a gene: 6. This CDR3 has 14 amino acids. The DNA for the CDR3 is TGTGCCAGCAGTCCCCCCGGGACAGCCTACGAGCAGTACTTC. Encoded protein: CASSPPGTAYEQYF.

The chain links TRBV7-9 to TRBJ1-6; D possibly corresponds to TRBD1 (6 bases). V lost 4 bases and J lost 10, with 11 bases in between. CDR1 and CDR2 from the germline V gene are SEHNR and FQNEAQ (reference sequence). CDR3 length: 13 residues. The CDR3 loop reads CASSSTGGSPLHF. CDR3 DNA sequence: TGTGCCAGCAGCTCCACGGGGGGCTCACCCCTCCACTTT.

This clonotype was detected many times. The rearrangement joins TRBV10-2 to TRBJ2-1, with 10 bases lining up with TRBD2. CDR3 length equals 17 residues. Germline values: CDR1 WSHSY, CDR2 SAAADI. The ends lost 5 bases at V and 10 bases at J; junction bases unmatched: 17. The CDR3 sequence: CASSSGLAAVRFGEQFF. In DNA form, the CDR3 reads TGCGCCAGCAGTTCCGGACTAGCGGCCGTTCGATTTGGAGAGCAGTTCTTC.

The chain joins TRBV30 to TRBJ2-2; weak D call: TRBD2 (6 bases). The CDR3 has 16 amino acids. Trimming took 5 bases from V and 1 from J, leaving 17 bases between them. CDR1 is GTSNPN and CDR2 is SVGIG in the germline V gene (reference sequence). CDR3 coding DNA: TGTGCCTGGGGACCCCCCGGTAGCGGGAACACCGGGGAGCTGTTTTTT. Translated: CAWGPPGSGNTGELFF.

A few counts support this clonotype. The genes are TRBV6-5 and TRBJ2-2, with D tentatively TRBD1 (6 bases). The V gene's germline CDR1 is MNHEY and CDR2 SVGAGI. This CDR3 has 16 amino acids. V lost 7 bases and J lost 2, with 17 bases in between. The CDR3 protein is CASKQRGQDNTGELFF. In nucleotides, the CDR3 is TGTGCCAGCAAACAAAGGGGACAAGATAACACCGGGGAGCTGTTTTTT.

A few counts support this clonotype. The chain carries TRBV14 and TRBJ2-1, with TRBD2 as a possible D gene (6 bases). Trimming removed 3 bases at V and 11 bases at J, with 26 bases between. The length of the CDR3 is 17 residues. Germline V gene data show CDR1 as SGHDN and CDR2 as FVKESK. This chain's CDR3 is CASSQQPTGTRSRQQFF. CDR3 DNA sequence: TGTGCCAGCAGCCAGCAACCGACCGGGACTCGCTCTCGCCAGCAGTTCTTC. Based on the CDR3 plus reference TRBV14 and TRBJ2-1, the full variable domain is EAGVTQFPSHSVIEKGQTVTLRCDPISGHDNLYWYRRVMGKEIKFLLHFVKESKQDESGMPNNRFLAERTGGTYSTLKVQPAELEDSGVYFCASSQQPTGTRSRQQFFGPGTRLTVL.